These 18 T cell receptor beta chains originate from one sample sequenced in a study of cytomegalovirus exposure and HLA in healthy donors. PCR used 60 Vbeta primers and 13 Jbeta primers. Clones were sequenced by immunoSEQ multiplex PCR, and TCRdb holds only the in-frame ones, with some missing. The sample has hundreds of thousands of clones; 75% to 80% are singletons. The sample consisted of PBMCs. The receptors originated from a male donor in good health and CMV-seronegative.

The CDR3 protein is CASSPTPGHYGYTF. CDR3 nucleotide sequence: TGTGCCAGCAGCCCTACCCCAGGGCACTATGGCTACACCTTC. The chain combines TRBV7-2 with TRBJ1-2; a possible D gene is TRBD1 (5 bases). The V gene's germline CDR1 is SGHTA and CDR2 FQGNSA. V was cut by 5 bases and J by 3 bases, with 13 bases left in between. CDR3 length equals 14 residues.

This clone has a single count. This same CDR3 is encoded by further DNA sequences in the sample. This chain connects TRBV19 to TRBJ1-4; 7 nucleotides align to TRBD1. This CDR3 region has 15 residues. J gave up 10 bases and V 5 bases, and 13 bases lay outside the gene matches. From germline, CDR1 is LNHDA and CDR2 SQIVND (reference sequence). The CDR3 DNA follows: TGTGCCAGTAGTTCTAACGACAGGGTAGGGGGAAAACTGTTTTTT. It specifies CASSSNDRVGGKLFF.

This CDR3 is CASSPTSGSSYNEQFF. CDR3 coding DNA: TGCGCCAGCAGCCCTACTAGCGGGAGCTCCTACAATGAGCAGTTCTTC. The chain is built from TRBV4-1 and TRBJ2-1; 11 bases fit TRBD2. Germline V gives CDR1 MGHRA, CDR2 YSYEKL. J lost 0 bases, V lost 4 bases, and 2 bases had no gene match. CDR3 length equals 16 residues.

V usage is TRBV30 and J usage is TRBJ1-1; D is undetermined. V was trimmed by 0 bases and J by 10 bases, leaving 12 bases between them. Germline CDR1 is GTSNPN and CDR2 is SVGIG (reference sequence). This CDR3 is built from 12 residues. CDR3 in amino acids: CAWSVPKPGAFF. The CDR3 DNA reads TGTGCCTGGAGTGTACCCAAACCGGGAGCTTTCTTT.

This sequence joins TRBV7-9 and TRBJ1-2; 7 nucleotides agree with TRBD1. V lost 5 bases and J lost 10; bases outside the gene matches: 7. This CDR3 has 12 residues. Germline V CDR1 and CDR2: SEHNR, FQNEAQ (reference sequence). The CDR3, as DNA: TGTGCCAGCAGCGGTCGCAGGGGGATCTACACCTTC. It translates to CASSGRRGIYTF.

This rearrangement joins TRBV5-1 to TRBJ2-5; 7 nucleotides align to TRBD1. Trimming took 4 bases from V and 5 from J; bases not matched to a gene: 5. The CDR3 sequence is 13 residues long. The V gene's germline CDR1 is SGHRS and CDR2 YFSETQ. Written as DNA, the CDR3 is TGCGCCAGCAGCGGGACAGCACGGGAGACCCAGTACTTC. Protein product: CASSGTARETQYF.

The chain combines TRBV6-5 with TRBJ2-2, with 10 bases identical to TRBD2. V shed 0 bases and J 5 bases; nucleotides not matched to a gene: 3. CDR3 length: 16 residues. Germline V gene lookup returns CDR1 MNHEY and CDR2 SVGAGI. Here the CDR3 DNA reads TGTGCCAGCAGTTACTCCCTAGCGGGAGAAACCGGGGAGCTGTTTTTT. Encoded protein: CASSYSLAGETGELFF.

The chain carries TRBV7-6 and TRBJ2-5; 7 bases align to TRBD1. This CDR3 comprises 15 residues. The germline gives CDR1 SGHVS, CDR2 FNYEAQ. Trimming at V came to 0 bases and at J to 3 bases, leaving 4 bases not matched to a gene. CDR3 DNA sequence: TGTGCCAGCAGCTTAGCGCACGGACAGGAAGAGACCCAGTACTTC. This translates into CASSLAHGQEETQYF.

This chain connects TRBV28 to TRBJ2-5; D gene uncertain. Germline V gives CDR1 MDHEN, CDR2 SYDVKM. CDR3 length: 13 amino acids. Trimming took off 5 bases at V and 1 base at J, with 8 bases between the two ends. The DNA for the CDR3 is TGTGCCAGCAGTCCTCCGTTCCAAGAGACCCAGTACTTC. Its translation is CASSPPFQETQYF.

The V and J genes are TRBV4-3 and TRBJ2-1; 7 bases agree with TRBD1. The CDR3 consists of 15 residues. The junction had 0 bases not matched to a gene; V was cut back by 1 base and J by 0 bases. Germline CDR1 is LGHNA and CDR2 is YSLEER. The CDR3 is CASSQGDSSYNEQFF. In DNA, the CDR3 is TGCGCCAGCAGCCAAGGGGACAGCTCCTACAATGAGCAGTTCTTC.

The chain is built from TRBV4-2 and TRBJ2-3; 7 bases align to TRBD2. The J segment lost 6 bases and the V segment lost 8 bases, leaving 11 bases of the junction unmatched. The CDR3 spans 14 residues. CDR1 is LGHNA, CDR2 YNFKEQ, per germline. The CDR3 DNA sequence: TGTGCCAGCGGGGGGGGTCCGGAGGCGGATACGCAGTATTTT. As protein: CASGGGPEADTQYF.

The chain has TRBV18 and TRBJ2-2; 9 nucleotides line up with TRBD1. V gave up 6 bases and J gave up 6 bases; unmatched junction bases: 8. The length of the CDR3 is 15 residues. In germline, CDR1 is KGHSH, CDR2 LQKENI. The CDR3 DNA sequence: TGTGCCAGCTCTTGGACAGGGGCCGGCGCCGGGGAGCTGTTTTTT. The encoded protein is CASSWTGAGAGELFF.

This rearrangement joins TRBV28 to TRBJ1-2, with D tentatively TRBD1 (5 bases). Trimming shortened V by 6 bases and J by 3 bases, and 26 bases separated the two germline ends. The length of the CDR3 is 18 residues. Germline-derived CDR1 and CDR2 are MDHEN and SYDVKM. CDR3 DNA: TGTGCCAGCAGGGGTCAGTTGGGGCAGCGGGGGGGGGACTATGGCTACACCTTC. Protein sequence: CASRGQLGQRGGDYGYTF.

This sequence joins TRBV5-4 and TRBJ2-6; the D is unclear. Trimming removed 4 bases at V and 0 bases at J, with 5 bases between. This CDR3 spans 14 amino acids. Germline assignment: CDR1 SGHNT and CDR2 YYREEE (reference sequence). CDR3 in DNA: TGTGCCAGCAGCGCGGCCTCTGGGGCCAACGTCCTGACTTTC. It is translated as CASSAASGANVLTF.

This chain links TRBV5-6 with TRBJ2-7; 9 nucleotides agree with TRBD1. The CDR3 contains 16 residues. Germline loops: CDR1 SGHDT, CDR2 YYEEEE. The ends lost 4 bases at V and 3 bases at J; junction bases unmatched: 11. Here the CDR3 reads CASSSAPGQGNYEQYF. For the CDR3, the DNA is TGTGCCAGCAGCAGTGCCCCGGGACAGGGAAACTACGAGCAGTACTTC.

V gene TRBV27 combines with J gene TRBJ1-2; tentative D call: TRBD1 (6 bases). Per germline, CDR1 MNHEY and CDR2 SMNVEV (reference sequence). V lost 2 bases to trimming and J lost 2 bases, with 9 bases between them. This CDR3 has 14 residues. The CDR3 loop is CASSLSRGNYGYTF. The CDR3 region has the DNA TGTGCCAGCAGTTTAAGCAGGGGAAACTATGGCTACACCTTC.

This chain joins TRBV30 and TRBJ1-3; no clear D. The V end lost 8 bases, the J end lost 3 bases, and 8 bases lay between the germline ends. CDR1 GTSNPN and CDR2 SVGIG come from the germline V gene (reference sequence). The CDR3 extends over 11 amino acids. The CDR3 DNA sequence: TGTGCCGGGGAGGGTGGAAACACCATATATTTT. Translating it yields CAGEGGNTIYF. The complete variable domain, with remaining parts taken from reference TRBV30 and TRBJ1-3, reads SQTIHQWPATLVQPVGSPLSLECTVEGTSNPNLYWYRQAAGRGLQLLFYSVGIGQISSEVPQNLSASRPQDRQFILSSKKLLLSDSGFYLCAGEGGNTIYFGEGSWLTVV.

V gene TRBV6-6 combines with J gene TRBJ1-1, with D perhaps matching TRBD1 (5 bases). CDR1 is MNHNY, CDR2 SVGAGI, per germline (reference sequence). Trimming stripped 10 bases from V and 1 base from J, with 10 bases between. The CDR3 runs 12 residues. The CDR3 region is CAIRTGNTEAFF. The CDR3 DNA follows: TGTGCCATCCGTACAGGGAACACTGAAGCTTTCTTT.